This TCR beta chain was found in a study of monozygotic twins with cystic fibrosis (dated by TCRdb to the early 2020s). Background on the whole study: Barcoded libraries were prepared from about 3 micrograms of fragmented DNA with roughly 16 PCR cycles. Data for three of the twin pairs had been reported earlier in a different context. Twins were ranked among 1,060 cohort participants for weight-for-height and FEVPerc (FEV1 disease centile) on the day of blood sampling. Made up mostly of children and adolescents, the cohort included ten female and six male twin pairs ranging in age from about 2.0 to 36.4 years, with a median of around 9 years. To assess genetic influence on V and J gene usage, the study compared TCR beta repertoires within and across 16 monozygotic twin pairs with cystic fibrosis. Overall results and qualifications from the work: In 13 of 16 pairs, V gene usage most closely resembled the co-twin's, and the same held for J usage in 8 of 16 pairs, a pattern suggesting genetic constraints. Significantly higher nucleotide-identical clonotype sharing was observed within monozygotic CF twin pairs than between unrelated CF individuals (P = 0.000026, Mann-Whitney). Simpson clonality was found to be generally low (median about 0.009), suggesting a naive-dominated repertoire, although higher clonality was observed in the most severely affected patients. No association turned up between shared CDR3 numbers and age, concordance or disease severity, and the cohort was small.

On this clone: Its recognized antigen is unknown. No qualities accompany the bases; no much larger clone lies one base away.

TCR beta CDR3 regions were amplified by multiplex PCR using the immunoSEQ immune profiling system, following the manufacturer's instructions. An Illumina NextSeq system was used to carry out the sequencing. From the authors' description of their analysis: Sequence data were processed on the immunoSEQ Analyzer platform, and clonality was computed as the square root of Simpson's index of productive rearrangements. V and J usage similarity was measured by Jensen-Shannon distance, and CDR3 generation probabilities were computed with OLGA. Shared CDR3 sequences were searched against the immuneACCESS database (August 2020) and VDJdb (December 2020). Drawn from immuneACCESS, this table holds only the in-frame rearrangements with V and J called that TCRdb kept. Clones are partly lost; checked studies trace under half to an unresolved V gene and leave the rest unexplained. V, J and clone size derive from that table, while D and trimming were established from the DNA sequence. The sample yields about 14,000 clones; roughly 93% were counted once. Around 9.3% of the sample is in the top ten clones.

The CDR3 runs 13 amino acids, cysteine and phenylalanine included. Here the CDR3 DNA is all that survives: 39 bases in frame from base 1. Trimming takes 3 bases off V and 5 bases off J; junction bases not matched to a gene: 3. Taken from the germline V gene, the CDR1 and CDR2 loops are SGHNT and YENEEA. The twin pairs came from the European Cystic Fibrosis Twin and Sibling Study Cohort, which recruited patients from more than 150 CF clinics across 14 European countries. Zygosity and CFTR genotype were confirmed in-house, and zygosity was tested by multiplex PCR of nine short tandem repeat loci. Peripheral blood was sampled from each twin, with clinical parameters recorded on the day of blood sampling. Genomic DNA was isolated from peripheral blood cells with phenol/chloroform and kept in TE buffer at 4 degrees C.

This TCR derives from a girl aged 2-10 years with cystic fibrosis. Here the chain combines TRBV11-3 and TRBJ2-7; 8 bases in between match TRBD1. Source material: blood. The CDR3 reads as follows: CASSFGQGDEQYF. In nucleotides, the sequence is TGTGCCAGCAGCTTCGGACAGGGAGACGAGCAGTACTTC.